This passage covers 15 T cell receptor beta chains from one sample sequenced in a study of cytomegalovirus exposure and HLA in healthy donors. This PCR relied on a set of 60 Vbeta primers and 13 Jbeta primers. Measured with immunoSEQ multiplex PCR; TCRdb has only the in-frame clones, and not every one. The data hold about 140,000 clones, with 78% observed a single time. Sequenced: PBMCs. These receptor sequences come from a male donor in good health and CMV-seronegative.

The chain joins TRBV7-3 to TRBJ2-1; 9 bases are a match to TRBD2. The CDR3 contains 17 residues. From germline, CDR1 is SGHTA and CDR2 FQGTGA. Losses at the gene ends were 5 bases for V and 4 bases for J; bases not matched to a gene: 12. This CDR3 is CASSPQGLASGYNEQFF. CDR3 coding DNA: TGTGCCAGCAGCCCCCAGGGACTAGCAAGTGGTTACAATGAGCAGTTCTTC. The whole variable domain, remainder taken from reference TRBV7-3 and TRBJ2-1, is GAGVSQTPSNKVTEKGKYVELRCDPISGHTALYWYRQSLGQGPEFLIYFQGTGAADDSGLPNDRFFAVRPEGSVSTLKIQRTERGDSAVYLCASSPQGLASGYNEQFFGPGTRLTVL.

This clone was seen only once. This chain connects TRBV25-1 to TRBJ2-6; D may be TRBD2 (5 bases). Germline loops: CDR1 MGHDK, CDR2 SYGVNS. This CDR3 region has 16 residues. Trimming removed 7 bases from V and 0 bases from J, with 13 bases in between. CDR3 sequence reads: CASTSTRDSGANVLTF. CDR3 DNA sequence: TGTGCCAGCACCTCCACCCGGGACTCTGGGGCCAACGTCCTGACTTTC.

The gene calls are TRBV27 and TRBJ2-5, with 7 bases fitting TRBD1. Germline V lookup: CDR1 MNHEY, CDR2 SMNVEV (reference sequence). CDR3 size: 12 residues. Trimming took 6 bases from V and 4 from J; bases not matched to a gene: 2. The CDR3 sequence: CASRGQRETQYF. As DNA, the CDR3 is TGTGCCAGCAGGGGACAGAGAGAGACCCAGTACTTC.

This chain connects TRBV9 to TRBJ1-1, with D possibly TRBD1 on 6 matching bases. The CDR3 covers 14 residues. Germline CDR1 and CDR2: SGDLS and YYNGEE. Trimming left V 0 bases short and J 5 bases short, with 11 bases between. The chain's CDR3 is CASSVEQGRTEAFF. For the CDR3, the DNA is TGTGCCAGCAGCGTAGAACAGGGCCGGACTGAAGCTTTCTTT.

The rearrangement uses TRBV6-1 and TRBJ1-4; D not certain. The V and J ends lost 3 bases and 3 bases respectively, with 14 bases between them. Looked up from germline, CDR1 is MNHNS and CDR2 is SASEGT. CDR3 length: 16 amino acids. As DNA, the CDR3 is TGTGCCAGCAGTGACCAAGTCGGGTGGGCTAATGAAAAACTGTTTTTT. Translating it yields CASSDQVGWANEKLFF.

This sequence joins TRBV2 and TRBJ2-5; D is ambiguous. The V gene lost 5 bases and the J gene lost 2 bases, with 3 bases spanning the gap. The CDR3 contains 11 residues. Germline assignment: CDR1 SNHLY and CDR2 FYNNEI. As DNA, the CDR3 is TGTGCCAGCAGTATACAAGAGACCCAGTACTTC. It encodes CASSIQETQYF.

This clone has only a few counts. The chain couples TRBV7-2 to TRBJ1-2; D gene ambiguous. CDR1 is SGHTA, CDR2 FQGNSA, per germline. V shed 1 base and J shed 1 base, with 7 bases lying between them. This CDR3 contains 14 residues. CDR3 loop: CASSLGSSNYGYTF. Written as DNA, the CDR3 is TGTGCCAGCAGCTTAGGTTCCAGTAACTATGGCTACACCTTC.

CDR3 region: CASSLELGDRGLDTEAFF. CDR3 DNA: TGCGCCAGCAGCTTGGAATTGGGAGACAGGGGGCTGGACACTGAAGCTTTCTTT. The chain is built from TRBV5-1 and TRBJ1-1, with 10 bases lining up with TRBD1. The CDR3 has 18 residues. The junction had 11 bases not matched to a gene; V was cut back by 0 bases and J by 3 bases. CDR1 is SGHRS and CDR2 is YFSETQ in the germline V gene. Combining the CDR3 with reference TRBV5-1 and TRBJ1-1 gives the whole variable domain KAGVTQTPRYLIKTRGQQVTLSCSPISGHRSVSWYQQTPGQGLQFLFEYFSETQRNKGNFPGRFSGRQFSNSRSEMNVSTLELGDSALYLCASSLELGDRGLDTEAFFGQGTRLTVV.

This chain joins TRBV5-1 and TRBJ2-3; D is perhaps TRBD1 (5 bases). The CDR3 runs 14 residues. Deletions cut 2 bases from V and 4 bases from J, with 11 bases between. Germline V gene sequence: CDR1 SGHRS, CDR2 YFSETQ. The CDR3 nucleotides are TGCGCCAGCAGCTTTGAAGGGGTCCCAGATACGCAGTATTTT. It codes for CASSFEGVPDTQYF.

The chain employs TRBV30 and TRBJ1-4; 9 bases map to TRBD1. Germline V lookup: CDR1 GTSNPN, CDR2 SVGIG (reference sequence). This CDR3 has 13 amino acids. V lost 8 bases and J lost 8; bases outside the gene matches: 9. The CDR3 sequence is CAGQTGGVEKLFF. The CDR3 nucleotides read TGTGCCGGCCAGACAGGGGGTGTAGAAAAACTGTTTTTT.

This chain connects TRBV19 to TRBJ2-7; weak D call: TRBD1 (5 bases). CDR1 and CDR2 (germline): LNHDA, SQIVND (reference sequence). The CDR3 runs 14 residues. Trimming took off 2 bases at V and 0 bases at J, with 8 bases between the two ends. CDR3: CASSIWGTSYEQYF. The CDR3 DNA reads as TGTGCCAGTAGTATATGGGGCACCTCCTACGAGCAGTACTTC.

V gene TRBV12-5 combines with J gene TRBJ1-3; TRBD1 agrees at 10 bases. The CDR3 has 17 residues. Germline V gives CDR1 LGHNT, CDR2 FRNRAP. The junction had 4 bases not matched to a gene; V was cut back by 2 bases and J by 0 bases. The CDR3 nucleotides read TGTGCTAGTGGTTTGTGGACAGGGGGAACCTCTGGAAACACCATATATTTT. Translated, it gives CASGLWTGGTSGNTIYF.

V and J are TRBV5-1 and TRBJ2-4, with 7 bases lining up with TRBD1. V lost 0 bases and J lost 6; bases outside the gene matches: 9. Germline V gene data show CDR1 as SGHRS and CDR2 as YFSETQ. The CDR3 runs to 16 residues. The chain's CDR3 is CASSLARQGVGNIQYF. The CDR3 DNA is TGCGCCAGCAGCTTGGCCAGACAGGGAGTTGGAAACATTCAGTACTTC.

The V and J genes are TRBV11-3 and TRBJ2-1, with 9 bases that match TRBD2. The V gene's germline CDR1 is SGHNT and CDR2 YENEEA. CDR3 length: 16 amino acids. The V segment lost 5 bases and the J segment 9 bases; nucleotides outside the gene matches: 14. CDR3 DNA sequence: TGTGCCAGCAGCCTCTCAACTAGCGGGCCCTGGGGTGAGCAGTTCTTC. Encoded protein: CASSLSTSGPWGEQFF.

V usage is TRBV30 and J usage is TRBJ1-1; D is unresolved. Looked up from germline, CDR1 is GTSNPN and CDR2 is SVGIG (reference sequence). The CDR3 length is 12 residues. Trimming took 1 base from V and 9 from J, leaving 12 bases between them. The CDR3 loop is CAWSGTTLKAFF. In DNA form, the CDR3 reads TGTGCCTGGAGTGGAACGACACTTAAAGCTTTCTTT.